This T cell receptor (beta chain) was identified during a study of OX40 agonist ivuxolimab in advanced cancers. As regards this clone: Its antigen is undetermined.

The germline V gene encodes CDR1 LNHDA and CDR2 SQIVND (reference sequence). CDR3 size: 16 residues. J was trimmed by 5 bases and V by 6 bases; bases with no gene match: 7. Points from the study as a whole: There were, on average, more expanded clones in CD8+ T cells than in CD4+.

Profiled with immunoSEQ multiplex PCR; TCRdb holds only in-frame clones, not every one. Among around 80,000 clones listed, 65% to 90% were seen once. This TCR came from an adult with an advanced solid tumor such as melanoma, head and neck, liver or kidney cancer. V and J are TRBV19 and TRBJ2-5; TRBD2 matches 15 bases. The sample consisted of CD4+ or CD8+ T cells sorted from blood, taken in a trial of the OX40 agonist ivuxolimab. The CDR3 coding sequence is TGTGCCAGTAGGAGGACTAGCGGGGGGGCCCGGGAGACCCAGTACTTC. Its translation: CASRRTSGGARETQYF.